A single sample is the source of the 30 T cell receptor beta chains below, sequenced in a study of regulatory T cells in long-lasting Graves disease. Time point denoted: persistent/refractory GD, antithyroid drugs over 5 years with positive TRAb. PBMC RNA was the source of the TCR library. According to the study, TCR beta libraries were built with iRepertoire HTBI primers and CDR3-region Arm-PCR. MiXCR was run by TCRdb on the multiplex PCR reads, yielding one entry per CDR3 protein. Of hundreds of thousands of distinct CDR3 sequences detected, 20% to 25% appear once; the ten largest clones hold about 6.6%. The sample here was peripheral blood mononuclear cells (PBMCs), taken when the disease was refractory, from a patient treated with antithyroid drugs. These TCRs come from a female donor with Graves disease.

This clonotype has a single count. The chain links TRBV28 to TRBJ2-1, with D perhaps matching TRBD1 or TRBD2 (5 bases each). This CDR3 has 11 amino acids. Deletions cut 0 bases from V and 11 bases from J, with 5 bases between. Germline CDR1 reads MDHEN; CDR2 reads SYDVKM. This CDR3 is CASSLWGQQFF. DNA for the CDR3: TGTGCCAGCAGTTTATGGGGACAGCAGTTCTTC.

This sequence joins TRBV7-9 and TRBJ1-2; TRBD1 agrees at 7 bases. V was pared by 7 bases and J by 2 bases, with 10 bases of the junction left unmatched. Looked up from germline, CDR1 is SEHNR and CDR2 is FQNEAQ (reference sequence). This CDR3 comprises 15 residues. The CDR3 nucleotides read TGTGCCAGCAACCCCCCGGGACAGCAGAACTATGGCTACACCTTC. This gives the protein CASNPPGQQNYGYTF.

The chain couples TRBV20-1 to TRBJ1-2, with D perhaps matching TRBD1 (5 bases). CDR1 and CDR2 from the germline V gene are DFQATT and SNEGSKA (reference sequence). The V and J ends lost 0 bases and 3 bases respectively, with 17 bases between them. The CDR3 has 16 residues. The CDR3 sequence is CSARERGLSGYYGYTF. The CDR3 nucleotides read TGCAGTGCTAGAGAAAGGGGACTGTCGGGGTACTATGGCTACACCTTC.

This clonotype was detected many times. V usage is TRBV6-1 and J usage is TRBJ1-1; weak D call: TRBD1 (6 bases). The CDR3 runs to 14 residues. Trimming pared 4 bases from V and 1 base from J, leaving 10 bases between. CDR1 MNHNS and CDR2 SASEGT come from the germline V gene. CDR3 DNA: TGTGCCAGCAGTGGGGCAGGGGCGAACACTGAAGCTTTCTTT. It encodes CASSGAGANTEAFF.

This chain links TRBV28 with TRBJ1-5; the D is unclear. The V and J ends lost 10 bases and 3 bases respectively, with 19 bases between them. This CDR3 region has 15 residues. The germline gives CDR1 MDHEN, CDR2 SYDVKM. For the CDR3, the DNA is TGTGCCACCGACATTGGATCTACTAACAATCAGCCCCAGCATTTT. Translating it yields CATDIGSTNNQPQHF.

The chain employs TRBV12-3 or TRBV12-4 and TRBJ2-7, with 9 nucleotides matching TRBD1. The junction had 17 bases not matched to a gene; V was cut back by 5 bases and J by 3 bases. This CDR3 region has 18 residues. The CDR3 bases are TGTGCCAGCAGTCCGAACAGGGGGCCCCTCCTCCTCGACTACGAGCAGTACTTC. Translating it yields CASSPNRGPLLLDYEQYF.

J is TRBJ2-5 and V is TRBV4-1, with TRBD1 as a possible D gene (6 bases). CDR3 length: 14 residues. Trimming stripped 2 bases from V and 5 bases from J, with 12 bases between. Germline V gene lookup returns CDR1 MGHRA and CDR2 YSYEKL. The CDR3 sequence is CASSQQGLLETQYF. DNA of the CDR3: TGCGCCAGCAGCCAACAGGGGCTTTTGGAGACCCAGTACTTC.

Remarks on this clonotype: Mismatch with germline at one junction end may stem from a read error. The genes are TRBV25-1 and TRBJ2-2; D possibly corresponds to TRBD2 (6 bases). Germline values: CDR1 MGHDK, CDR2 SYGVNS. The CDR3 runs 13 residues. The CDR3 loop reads CASSETAVGGLFF. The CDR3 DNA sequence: TGTGCCAGCAGTGAAACAGCAGTCGGGGGGCTGTTTTTT.

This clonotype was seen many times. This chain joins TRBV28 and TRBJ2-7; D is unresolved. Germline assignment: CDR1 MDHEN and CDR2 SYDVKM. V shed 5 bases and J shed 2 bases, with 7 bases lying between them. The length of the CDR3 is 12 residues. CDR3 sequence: CASSTDAYEQYF. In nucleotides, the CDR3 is TGTGCCAGCAGTACCGATGCCTACGAGCAGTACTTC.

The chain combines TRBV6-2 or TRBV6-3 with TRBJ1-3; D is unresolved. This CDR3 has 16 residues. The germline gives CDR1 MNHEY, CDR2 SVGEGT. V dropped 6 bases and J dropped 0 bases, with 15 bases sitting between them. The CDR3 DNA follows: TGTGCCAGCAGGGACCAAAGAGTAAGCTCTGGAAACACCATATATTTT. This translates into CASRDQRVSSGNTIYF.

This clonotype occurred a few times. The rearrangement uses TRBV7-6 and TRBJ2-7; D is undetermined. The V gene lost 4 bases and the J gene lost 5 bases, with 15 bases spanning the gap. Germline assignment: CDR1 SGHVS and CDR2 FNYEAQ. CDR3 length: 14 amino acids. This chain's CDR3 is CASSYPGTPNEQYF. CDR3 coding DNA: TGTGCCAGCAGCTACCCCGGAACCCCTAACGAGCAGTACTTC.

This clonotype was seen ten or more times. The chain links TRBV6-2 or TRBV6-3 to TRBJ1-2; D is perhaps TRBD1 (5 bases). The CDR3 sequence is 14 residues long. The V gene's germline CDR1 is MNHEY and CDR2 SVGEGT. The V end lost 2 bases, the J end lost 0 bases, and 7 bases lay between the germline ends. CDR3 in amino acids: CASSYDSANYGYTF. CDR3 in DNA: TGTGCCAGCAGTTACGACAGTGCTAACTATGGCTACACCTTC.

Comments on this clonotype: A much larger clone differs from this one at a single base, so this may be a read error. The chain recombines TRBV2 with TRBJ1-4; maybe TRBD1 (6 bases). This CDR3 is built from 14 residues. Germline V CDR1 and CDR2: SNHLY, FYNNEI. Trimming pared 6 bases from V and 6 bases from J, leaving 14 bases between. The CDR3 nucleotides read TGTGCCAGCAGCGAGGGGGGGCAGGATGAAAAACTGTTTTTT. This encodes CASSEGGQDEKLFF.

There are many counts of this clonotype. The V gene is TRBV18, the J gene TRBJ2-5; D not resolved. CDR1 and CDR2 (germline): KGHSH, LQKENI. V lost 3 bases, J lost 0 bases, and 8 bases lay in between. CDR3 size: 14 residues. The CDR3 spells CASSPGDNQETQYF. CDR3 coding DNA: TGTGCCAGCTCACCTGGCGACAACCAAGAGACCCAGTACTTC.

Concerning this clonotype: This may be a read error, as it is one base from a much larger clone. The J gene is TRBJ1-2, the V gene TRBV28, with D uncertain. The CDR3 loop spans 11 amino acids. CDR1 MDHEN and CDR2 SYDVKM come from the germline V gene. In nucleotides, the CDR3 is TGTGCCAGCAGCCAACGGTATGGCCACACCTTC. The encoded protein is CASSQRYGHTF.

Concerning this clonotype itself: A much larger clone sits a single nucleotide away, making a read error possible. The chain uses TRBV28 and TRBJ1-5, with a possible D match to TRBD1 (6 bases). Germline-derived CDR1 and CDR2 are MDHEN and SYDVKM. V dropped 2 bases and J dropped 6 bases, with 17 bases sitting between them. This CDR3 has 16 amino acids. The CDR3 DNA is TGTGCCAGCAGTTTACGTAAATTTGGGGGCAGTCAGCCCCAGCATTTT. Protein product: CASSLRKFGGSQPQHF.

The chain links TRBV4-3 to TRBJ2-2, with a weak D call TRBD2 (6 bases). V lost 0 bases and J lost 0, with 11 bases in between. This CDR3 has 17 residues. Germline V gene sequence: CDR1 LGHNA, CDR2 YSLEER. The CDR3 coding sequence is TGCGCCAGCAGCCAAGATGGGATAGCGGCGAACACCGGGGAGCTGTTTTTT. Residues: CASSQDGIAANTGELFF.

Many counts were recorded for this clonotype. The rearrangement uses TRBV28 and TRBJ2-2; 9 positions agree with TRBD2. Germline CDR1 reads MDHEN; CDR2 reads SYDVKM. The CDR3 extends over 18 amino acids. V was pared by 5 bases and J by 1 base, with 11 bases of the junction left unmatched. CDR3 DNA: TGTGCCAGCAGTCCCTTAGAGGCGGGGGGGCGGAACACCGGGGAGCTGTTTTTT. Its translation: CASSPLEAGGRNTGELFF. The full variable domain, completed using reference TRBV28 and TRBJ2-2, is DVKVTQSSRYLVKRTGEKVFLECVQDMDHENMFWYRQDPGLGLRLIYFSYDVKMKEKGDIPEGYSVSREKKERFSLILESASTNQTSMYLCASSPLEAGGRNTGELFFGEGSRLTVL.

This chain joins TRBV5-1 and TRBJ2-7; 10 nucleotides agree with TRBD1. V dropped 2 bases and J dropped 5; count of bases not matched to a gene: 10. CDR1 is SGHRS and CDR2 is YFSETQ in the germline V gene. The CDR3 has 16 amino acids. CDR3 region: CASSFGDRGLYDEQYF. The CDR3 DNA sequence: TGCGCCAGCAGCTTTGGGGACAGGGGTCTGTATGACGAGCAGTACTTC.

CDR3 sequence: CSVNGDRAYTEAFF. The CDR3 bases are TGCAGCGTTAACGGTGACAGAGCATACACTGAAGCTTTCTTT. The J gene is TRBJ1-1, the V gene TRBV29-1, with a weak D call TRBD1 (5 bases). The V gene's germline CDR1 is SQVTM and CDR2 ANQGSEA. Trimming took 5 bases from V and 3 from J, leaving 16 bases between them. The CDR3 length is 14 residues.

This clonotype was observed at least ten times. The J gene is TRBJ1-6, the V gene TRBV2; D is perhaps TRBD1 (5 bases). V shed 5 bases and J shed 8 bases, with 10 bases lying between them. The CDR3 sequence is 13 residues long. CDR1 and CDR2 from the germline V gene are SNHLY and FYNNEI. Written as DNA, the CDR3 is TGTGCCAGCAGTCTAGGGGCATATTCACCCCTCCACTTT. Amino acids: CASSLGAYSPLHF. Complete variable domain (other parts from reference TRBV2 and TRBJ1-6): EPEVTQTPSHQVTQMGQEVILRCVPISNHLYFYWYRQILGQKVEFLVSFYNNEISEKSEIFDDQFSVERPDGSNFTLKIRSTKLEDSAMYFCASSLGAYSPLHFGNGTRLTVT.

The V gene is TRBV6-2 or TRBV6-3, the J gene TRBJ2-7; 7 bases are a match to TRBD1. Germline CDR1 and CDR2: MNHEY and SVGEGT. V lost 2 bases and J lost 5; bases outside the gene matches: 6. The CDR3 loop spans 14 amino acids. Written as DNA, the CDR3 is TGTGCCAGCAGTTACGAGACAGGGTTCGACGAGCAGTACTTC. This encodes CASSYETGFDEQYF.

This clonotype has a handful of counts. This chain's CDR3 is CASSLGSSDAYEQYF. The CDR3 nucleotides read TGTGCCAGCAGCTTAGGTTCCTCAGACGCCTACGAGCAGTACTTC. V usage is TRBV11-2 and J usage is TRBJ2-7; D unresolved. CDR1 is SGHAT, CDR2 FQNNGV, per germline. CDR3 length: 15 residues. The ends were cut back, 1 base at V and 2 bases at J, with 12 bases in the middle.

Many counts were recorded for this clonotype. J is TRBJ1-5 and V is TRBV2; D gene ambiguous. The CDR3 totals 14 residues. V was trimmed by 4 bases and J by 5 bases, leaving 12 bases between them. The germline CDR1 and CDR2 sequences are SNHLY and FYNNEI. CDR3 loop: CASSGPLPHQPQHF. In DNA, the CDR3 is TGTGCCAGCAGTGGGCCTTTACCCCATCAGCCCCAGCATTTT.

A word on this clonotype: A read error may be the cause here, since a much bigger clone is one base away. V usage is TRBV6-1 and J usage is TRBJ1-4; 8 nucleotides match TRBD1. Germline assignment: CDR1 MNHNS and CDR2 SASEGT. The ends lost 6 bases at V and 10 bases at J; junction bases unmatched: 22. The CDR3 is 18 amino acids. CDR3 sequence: CASSHHTTGGTTWGKLFF. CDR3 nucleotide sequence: TGTGCCAGCAGCCACCACACAACAGGGGGAACAACTTGGGGAAAACTGTTTTTT.

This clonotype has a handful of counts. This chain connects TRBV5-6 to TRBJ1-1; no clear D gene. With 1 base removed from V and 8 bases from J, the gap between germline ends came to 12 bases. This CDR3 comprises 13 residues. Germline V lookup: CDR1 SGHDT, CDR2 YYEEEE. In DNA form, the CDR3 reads TGTGCCAGCAGCTTGTTCACCCTATCAGAAGCTTTCTTT. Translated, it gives CASSLFTLSEAFF.

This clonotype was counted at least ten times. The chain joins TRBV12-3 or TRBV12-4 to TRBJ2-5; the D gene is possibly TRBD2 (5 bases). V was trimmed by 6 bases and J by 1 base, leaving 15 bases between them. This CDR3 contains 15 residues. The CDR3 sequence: CASREGSGRQETQYF. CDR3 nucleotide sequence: TGTGCCAGCAGAGAGGGATCCGGGCGCCAAGAGACCCAGTACTTC.

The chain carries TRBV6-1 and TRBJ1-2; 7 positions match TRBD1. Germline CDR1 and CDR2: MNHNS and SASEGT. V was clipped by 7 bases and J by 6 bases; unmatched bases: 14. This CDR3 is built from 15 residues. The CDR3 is CASTKAGQIEDGYTF. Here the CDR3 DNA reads TGTGCCAGCACCAAGGCGGGACAGATCGAGGATGGCTACACCTTC.

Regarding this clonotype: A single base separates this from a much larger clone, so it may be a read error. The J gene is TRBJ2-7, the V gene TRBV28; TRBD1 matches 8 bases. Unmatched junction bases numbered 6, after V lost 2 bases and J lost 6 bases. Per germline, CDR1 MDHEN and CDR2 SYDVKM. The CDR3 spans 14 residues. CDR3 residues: CASSLGQGAIEQYF. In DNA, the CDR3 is TGTGCCAGCAGTTTAGGCCAGGGGGCAATCGAGCAGTACTTC.

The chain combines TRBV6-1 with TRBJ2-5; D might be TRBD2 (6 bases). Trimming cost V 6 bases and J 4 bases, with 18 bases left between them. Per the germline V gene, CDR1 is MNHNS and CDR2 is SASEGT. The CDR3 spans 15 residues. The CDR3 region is CASSFPRGGGETQYF. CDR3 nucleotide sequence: TGTGCCAGCAGCTTCCCCCGGGGAGGCGGAGAGACCCAGTACTTC.